The TCR beta chain under discussion was sequenced for a study of regulatory T cells in long-lasting Graves disease (TCRdb year 2021). Study-wide context: Newly diagnosed Graves' disease patients had taken antithyroid drugs for less than 3 months. The study was registered as a clinical trial and conducted in China. TCR sequencing covered roughly 13 persistent and around 20 newly diagnosed Graves' disease patients, some 35 samples in total. Patients with persistent Graves' disease were compared with patients with newly diagnosed Graves' disease using TCR sequencing and RNA sequencing of peripheral blood.

On the study overall, not on this receptor specifically: As a limitation, the authors acknowledged that the small sample size may reduce accuracy. Because the primary lesion, thyroid tissue, could not be accessed, the study looked at peripheral blood alone. Only the TCR beta chain was sequenced and analyzed. Compared with newly diagnosed patients, persistent Graves' disease patients had lower TCR Shannon entropy and fewer highly expanded clones, which suggests clonal expansion. More public clonotypes were shared among persistent patients (under 3,000) than among newly diagnosed patients (more than 950). TRBV28, TRBJ1-2 and TRBJ2-5 were preferentially used in persistent disease, while TRBV20-1 and TRBJ2-1 were favored in newly diagnosed disease.

V and J are trimmed by 7 bases and 4 bases, and the gene matches miss 13 bases of the junction. CDR1 SNHLY and CDR2 FYNNEI were looked up in the germline V gene. The CDR3 numbers 16 residues from cysteine through phenylalanine. Left in the record is the CDR3 DNA by itself, 48 bases read in frame from the first base. Receptor libraries were prepared by multiplex PCR. TCRdb lists the instrument as Illumina HiSeq 4000. TCR beta libraries were built with iRepertoire HTBI primers and Arm-PCR amplification of CDR3 regions. Gel purification was performed on PCR products prior to sequencing. On the study's bioinformatics: Across samples, fewer than 70 TRBV and around 15 TRBJ segments were identified and used for gene usage analysis of CDR3 amino acid clonotypes. Filtered high-quality paired reads were merged into contigs using COPE and FqMerger. Contigs were aligned with BLAST to IMGT TRBV, TRBD and TRBJ reference genes, and CDR3 was defined per IMGT. Any clonotype with a frequency above 0.1% was classified as a highly expanded clone. Shannon entropy served as the measure of repertoire diversity, while the Gini coefficient captured V-J evenness. A clonotype was considered public if more than one individual shared it. TCRdb's own reprocessing of the public reads used fastp at Q25 and MiXCR and kept productive beta chains. When rows share a CDR3 protein, they turn into one entry using the most common DNA and genes. It is TCRdb's table, rather than the study itself, that gives the V and J calls and clone size. The sample has approximately 390,000 distinct CDR3 sequences on record, under 20% of them singletons. Over 20% of the sample rests with the top ten.

The sample's time point, from its label and the paper: newly diagnosed GD, antithyroid drugs for less than 3 months. RNA was extracted from PBMCs in TRIzol for both TCR sequencing and RNA sequencing. The diagnosis of Graves' disease was made according to American Thyroid Association guidelines. Patients were recruited from an endocrinology department in Xi'an, China. Each patient gave 7.5 to 10 milliliters of peripheral blood, collected in an EDTA anticoagulant tube. Ficoll Paque Plus density gradient separation was used to isolate PBMCs, and no additional T cell sorting was done. An Agilent 2100 Bioanalyzer and agarose gel were used to check RNA quality, and a NanoDrop 2000 was used to measure RNA concentration. This clonotype was found many times. Its antigen is not yet known. It has no much larger one-base neighbor in the sample; base qualities were not kept. The same data also contributed to another study, on T cells in Graves' hyperthyroidism and ophthalmopathy. As the second study states: Stable Graves' hyperthyroidism was defined as no progression to ophthalmopathy during 18 months of follow-up. Hyperthyroidism patients were newly diagnosed, had a disease duration of under 2 months, and were aged 18 to 65 years. Exclusion was applied to patients with uncontrolled infections, other autoimmune diseases, pregnancy or lactation. Diagnoses were established on the basis of clinical symptoms, serum thyroxine and TRAb, thyroid ultrasound, and orbital computed tomography. For the first round of RT-PCR on the TCR CDR3, the HTBI primer set was used together with the Qiagen OneStep RT-PCR kit. Most expanded thyroid clonotypes (frequency above 0.001) were also detected in blood, suggesting blood repertoires may reflect thyroid immune responses. A 13 V-J signature model separated ophthalmopathy from stable hyperthyroidism, with 87.88% sensitivity and 81.08% specificity in cross-validation and 80%/75% in testing. In validation, the model predicted progression to ophthalmopathy a median of about 6 months before onset, with 70% to 71% sensitivity and roughly 77% specificity. A discovery cohort of about a hundred patients, approximately 44 with Graves' ophthalmopathy and under 60 with stable Graves' hyperthyroidism, was used to find distinguishing TCR V-J signatures. Prospective prediction of ophthalmopathy was tested in an independent validation cohort of 18 to 20 hyperthyroidism patients and some 17 patients who later progressed to ophthalmopathy. The approximately 98 discovery patients were randomly divided into training and test sets at a 7:3 ratio. The study also compared thyroid tissue and blood T-cell repertoires from more than five Graves' hyperthyroidism patients. After sampling, hyperthyroidism patients received methimazole starting at 30 mg daily, and ophthalmopathy patients received high-dose intravenous methylprednisolone. A second multiplex PCR round built the libraries, followed by size selection and purification. The libraries were sequenced on an Illumina HiSeq2000 using paired-end 100 bp reads. SOAPnuke was used to process the raw data, removing reads that contained adapters or uncalled bases, had a mean Phred below 15, or lacked an exact match to the constant primer or identifier. COPE v1.2.5 was used to merge high-quality paired reads, and clonotypes were defined as unique nucleotide sequences. MiTCR v1.1 was used to align the clonotypes against IMGT TRBV, TRBD and TRBJ reference segments. The analysis was restricted to V-J combinations with a frequency above 0.0001, which together covered just over 99% of the repertoires. The TCS score was defined as F50 (clonal expansion) divided by E x V (chaos), with BLOSUM62-based TCRdist calculated between CDR3 peptides within each V-J. Welch's t-statistics and random forest reduced 500 to 550 V-J features to some 14, which were used in a naive Bayes classifier (R e1071). Sample size was not statistically predetermined, and investigators were not blinded to group allocation. According to the paper, TCR Vbeta CDR3 sequencing was carried out on over 130 peripheral blood samples, which came from fewer than 50 ophthalmopathy, approximately 72 hyperthyroidism and roughly 17 progressor patients.

The receptor was isolated from a woman aged 18-30 years with Graves disease. Donor details come from another sample of the same person, matched by shared clones. The chain is made from TRBV2 and TRBJ2-5; TRBD1 lines up with 9 middle nucleotides. The sequences come from peripheral blood mononuclear cells (PBMCs), collected at new diagnosis, from a patient treated with antithyroid drugs. The bases read TGTGCCAGCATGGTAGCGGACAGGGGAGTAGGAGAGACCCAGTACTTC. Its product reads: CASMVADRGVGETQYF.